The next 25 T cell receptor beta chains were all read from a single sample in a study of PD-L1 blockade in urothelial cancer. Time point denoted: pretreatment peripheral blood. Using immunoSEQ multiplex PCR, the repertoire was profiled, and TCRdb retains in-frame clones only, with some absent. This sample has tens of thousands of clones; roughly 84% occur once, and the top ten carry approximately 14%. The sequences come from PBMCs, collected around atezolizumab (anti-PD-L1) treatment. The origin of the receptors is a man aged 55 to 70 with urothelial cancer.

The chain has TRBV5-1 and TRBJ2-1; TRBD1 might be the D (6 bases). Trimming pared 0 bases from V and 9 bases from J, leaving 10 bases between. Germline lookup yields CDR1 SGHRS and CDR2 YFSETQ. This CDR3 contains 13 residues. In nucleotides, the CDR3 is TGCGCCAGCAGCTTGGCCGAAGGGGGTGAGCAGTTCTTC. Translated, it gives CASSLAEGGEQFF.

The genes are TRBV7-6 and TRBJ2-7, with D possibly TRBD1 on 6 matching bases. V was pared by 5 bases and J by 6 bases, with 11 bases between. Germline V gives CDR1 SGHVS, CDR2 FNYEAQ. The CDR3 is 12 residues long. CDR3 loop: CASSAGQFEQYF. DNA for the CDR3: TGTGCCAGCAGCGCCGGACAGTTCGAGCAGTACTTC. The entire variable domain, with the rest obtained from reference TRBV7-6 and TRBJ2-7, is as follows: GAGVSQSPRYKVTKRGQDVALRCDPISGHVSLYWYRQALGQGPEFLTYFNYEAQQDKSGLPNDRFSAERPEGSISTLTIQRTEQRDSAMYRCASSAGQFEQYFGPGTRLTVT.

This clone was counted once. V is TRBV10-2 and J is TRBJ1-1; 11 positions match TRBD1. The CDR3 is 14 amino acids. CDR1 and CDR2 (germline): WSHSY, SAAADI. The J segment lost 5 bases and the V segment lost 10 bases, leaving 9 bases of the junction unmatched. CDR3 nucleotides: TGCGCCACGGACCGGGACAGGGGGTTGACTGAAGCTTTCTTT. This sequence encodes CATDRDRGLTEAFF.

V and J are TRBV7-2 and TRBJ1-1; 10 bases line up with TRBD1. Germline trimming cut 5 bases from V and 1 base from J; bases unmatched to any gene: 4. Germline CDR1 reads SGHTA; CDR2 reads FQGNSA. This CDR3 is 15 amino acids long. For the CDR3, the DNA is TGTGCCAGCAGCAGGCGACAGGGGGCGAACACTGAAGCTTTCTTT. Translation: CASSRRQGANTEAFF.

J is TRBJ2-1 and V is TRBV7-9; the match to TRBD1 covers 7 bases. The length of the CDR3 is 16 residues. V lost 2 bases and J lost 6; bases outside the gene matches: 10. The V gene's germline CDR1 is SEHNR and CDR2 FQNEAQ (reference sequence). In DNA, the CDR3 is TGTGCCAGCAGCTTATTTAGGCAGGGGGATAGCAATGAGCAGTTCTTC. The encoded protein is CASSLFRQGDSNEQFF.

This sequence joins TRBV5-5 and TRBJ1-5, with 8 nucleotides matching TRBD1. Germline values: CDR1 SGHKS, CDR2 YYEKEE (reference sequence). This CDR3 comprises 13 residues. The trim removed 5 bases at V and 3 bases at J, leaving 1 base unmatched. The CDR3 DNA sequence: TGTGCCAGCAGGGGACAGGACAATCAGCCCCAGCATTTT. It specifies CASRGQDNQPQHF.

The V and J genes are TRBV5-1 and TRBJ2-3, with D perhaps TRBD1 (5 bases). V lost 4 bases, J lost 0 bases, and 12 bases lay in between. The germline CDR1 and CDR2 sequences are SGHRS and YFSETQ. The CDR3 loop spans 15 amino acids. The DNA of the CDR3 is TGCGCCAGCAGCCTCCTGGGGCCTAGCACAGATACGCAGTATTTT. Protein product: CASSLLGPSTDTQYF.

The sample holds one count of this clone. The gene calls are TRBV2 and TRBJ2-5; 8 bases agree with TRBD1. Germline V gene data show CDR1 as SNHLY and CDR2 as FYNNEI. V lost 6 bases, J lost 4 bases, and 13 bases stayed unmatched. The CDR3 runs to 16 residues. The chain's CDR3 is CASSGRSGGRRETQYF. CDR3 sequence (DNA): TGTGCCAGCAGCGGCAGGTCAGGGGGCCGTCGAGAGACCCAGTACTTC.

The chain joins TRBV9 to TRBJ2-3; 12 nucleotides agree with TRBD2. The V segment lost 4 bases and the J segment 6 bases; nucleotides outside the gene matches: 12. Germline CDR1 is SGDLS and CDR2 is YYNGEE. CDR3 length equals 17 residues. CDR3 region: CASSSMASGGALDTQYF. CDR3 sequence (DNA): TGTGCCAGCAGCTCCATGGCTAGCGGGGGGGCTCTGGATACGCAGTATTTT.

The chain uses TRBV14 and TRBJ2-7, with 7 positions matching TRBD1. The CDR3 length is 13 residues. J gave up 6 bases and V 1 base, and 3 bases lay outside the gene matches. Germline lookup yields CDR1 SGHDN and CDR2 FVKESK. CDR3 protein: CASSQVQGLEQYF. The CDR3 nucleotides read TGTGCCAGCAGCCAAGTACAGGGGCTCGAGCAGTACTTC.

The chain uses TRBV23-1 and TRBJ2-7; D not resolved. TRBV23-1 is identified as an open reading frame with a role that is uncertain. This CDR3 region has 16 residues. The germline V and J ends were trimmed by 0 bases and 4 bases, with 16 bases remaining between them. The chain's CDR3 is CASSQSPPPGNYEQYF. CDR3 sequence (DNA): TGCGCCAGCAGTCAATCCCCCCCTCCGGGTAATTACGAGCAGTACTTC.

The chain recombines TRBV10-3 with TRBJ2-1; 9 positions match TRBD2. Germline V gene sequence: CDR1 ENHRY, CDR2 SYGVKD. The CDR3 is made up of 13 amino acids. J was trimmed by 7 bases and V by 8 bases; bases with no gene match: 6. CDR3 sequence reads: CAIGSSGKNEQFF. CDR3 nucleotides: TGTGCCATCGGTTCTAGCGGGAAGAATGAGCAGTTCTTC.

This chain connects TRBV10-3 to TRBJ1-5; D possibly corresponds to TRBD1 (5 bases). Per germline, CDR1 ENHRY and CDR2 SYGVKD. Trimming shortened V by 3 bases and J by 4 bases, and 16 bases separated the two germline ends. The CDR3 covers 16 residues. CDR3 protein: CAISEGEGRVNQPQHF. In DNA form, the CDR3 reads TGTGCCATCAGTGAAGGGGAGGGTAGAGTGAATCAGCCCCAGCATTTT.

The CDR3 DNA follows: TGTGCCAGCAGCAGGGGAGGTCCCGGGACGGATGGCTACACCTTC. Its translation is CASSRGGPGTDGYTF. This chain uses TRBV11-2 with TRBJ1-2; a weak D match, TRBD1 (5 bases). Germline CDR1 SGHAT, CDR2 FQNNGV. With 5 bases removed from V and 6 bases from J, the gap between germline ends came to 19 bases. The CDR3 consists of 15 residues.

This chain joins TRBV14 and TRBJ2-4, with 14 bases aligning to TRBD2. CDR3 size: 16 residues. Germline V gives CDR1 SGHDN, CDR2 FVKESK. V dropped 0 bases and J dropped 9; count of bases not matched to a gene: 4. In DNA, the CDR3 is TGTGCCAGCAGCCAAGAGACTAGCGGGAGGGCGGTCATTCAGTACTTC. Residues: CASSQETSGRAVIQYF.

The gene calls are TRBV6-1 and TRBJ2-5; 7 bases fit TRBD1. The CDR3 spans 14 residues. CDR1 and CDR2 from the germline V gene are MNHNS and SASEGT. V lost 5 bases to trimming and J lost 5 bases; unmatched junction nucleotides: 8. In DNA, the CDR3 is TGTGCCAGCAGTTGGGACAGAGATTATGAGACCCAGTACTTC. It encodes CASSWDRDYETQYF.

This rearrangement joins TRBV13 to TRBJ2-7, with a tentative D call TRBD2 (7 bases). CDR3 size: 16 residues. V lost 0 bases to trimming and J lost 5 bases, with 17 bases between them. The germline CDR1 and CDR2 sequences are PRHDT and FYEKMQ (reference sequence). The CDR3 coding sequence is TGTGCCAGCAGCTTAGGCCTCGGGCAGGGGAGGGACGAGCAGTACTTC. This translates into CASSLGLGQGRDEQYF. The complete variable domain, with remaining parts taken from reference TRBV13 and TRBJ2-7, reads AAGVIQSPRHLIKEKRETATLKCYPIPRHDTVYWYQQGPGQDPQFLISFYEKMQSDKGSIPDRFSAQQFSDYHSELNMSSLELGDSALYFCASSLGLGQGRDEQYFGPGTRLTVT.

This sequence joins TRBV15 and TRBJ1-2; D call uncertain. The ends were cut back, 8 bases at V and 2 bases at J, with 18 bases in the middle. The CDR3 runs to 15 residues. Per germline, CDR1 LNHNV and CDR2 YYDKDF (reference sequence). CDR3 residues: CATELGVGGNYGYTF. CDR3 DNA: TGTGCCACCGAGCTCGGGGTGGGCGGCAACTATGGCTACACCTTC. The full variable domain, its missing parts supplied by reference TRBV15 and TRBJ1-2, is DAMVIQNPRYQVTQFGKPVTLSCSQTLNHNVMYWYQQKSSQAPKLLFHYYDKDFNNEADTPDNFQSRRPNTSFCFLDIRSPGLGDTAMYLCATELGVGGNYGYTFGSGTRLTVV.

The V gene is TRBV2, the J gene TRBJ1-3; 7 nucleotides align to TRBD1. The CDR3 consists of 14 residues. Per germline, CDR1 SNHLY and CDR2 FYNNEI. Losses at the gene ends were 4 bases for V and 1 base for J; bases not matched to a gene: 1. The DNA for the CDR3 is TGTGCCAGCAGTGGACAGGGTTCTGGAAACACCATATATTTT. This encodes CASSGQGSGNTIYF.

The chain has TRBV4-2 and TRBJ1-6; 8 bases map to TRBD1. The CDR3 has 16 amino acids. The ends lost 0 bases at V and 7 bases at J; junction bases unmatched: 5. Germline V gene sequence: CDR1 LGHNA, CDR2 YNFKEQ. CDR3: CASSQDPGQGNSPLHF. DNA for the CDR3: TGTGCCAGCAGCCAAGACCCTGGACAGGGAAATTCACCCCTCCACTTT.

The J gene is TRBJ2-1, the V gene TRBV5-1; 15 bases line up with TRBD2. The CDR3 is 15 residues long. Germline loops: CDR1 SGHRS, CDR2 YFSETQ. V lost 5 bases to trimming and J lost 9 bases; unmatched junction nucleotides: 6. The CDR3 is CASRWTSGGVFEQFF. The CDR3 nucleotides read TGCGCCAGCAGATGGACTAGCGGGGGGGTTTTTGAGCAGTTCTTC.

The V gene is TRBV11-2, the J gene TRBJ2-7, with 8 bases matching TRBD2. Germline lookup yields CDR1 SGHAT and CDR2 FQNNGV. After removal of 3 bases from V and 3 bases from J, the junction contained 4 bases not matched to a gene. CDR3 length: 14 amino acids. CDR3 protein: CASSFSGTSYEQYF. CDR3 sequence (DNA): TGTGCCAGCAGCTTCTCTGGGACTAGCTACGAGCAGTACTTC.

The sample holds one count of this clone. The chain combines TRBV7-3 with TRBJ1-2; D gene unclear. Looked up from germline, CDR1 is SGHTA and CDR2 is FQGTGA. The CDR3 is made up of 14 amino acids. Trimming shortened V by 4 bases and J by 5 bases, and 14 bases separated the two germline ends. The CDR3 nucleotides read TGTGCCAGCAGCTCCTCGGACTTTTCATATGGCTACACCTTC. Its protein is CASSSSDFSYGYTF. Full variable domain (rest looked up from reference TRBV7-3 and TRBJ1-2): GAGVSQTPSNKVTEKGKYVELRCDPISGHTALYWYRQSLGQGPEFLIYFQGTGAADDSGLPNDRFFAVRPEGSVSTLKIQRTERGDSAVYLCASSSSDFSYGYTFGSGTRLTVV.

The V and J genes are TRBV6-6 and TRBJ1-1; TRBD1 agrees at 7 bases. J was trimmed by 6 bases and V by 5 bases; bases with no gene match: 6. The length of the CDR3 is 13 residues. The germline V gene has CDR1 MNHNY and CDR2 SVGAGI (reference sequence). The CDR3 DNA reads as TGTGCCAGCAGTCTTGACAGGGTCCCTGAAGCTTTCTTT. It yields the protein CASSLDRVPEAFF.

The J gene is TRBJ2-5, the V gene TRBV2; TRBD1 might be the D (7 bases). V was clipped by 4 bases and J by 5 bases, with 14 bases between them. The germline CDR1 and CDR2 sequences are SNHLY and FYNNEI. This CDR3 is 14 amino acids long. The CDR3 sequence: CASSGQGGVETQYF. CDR3 coding DNA: TGTGCCAGCAGTGGACAGGGAGGTGTGGAGACCCAGTACTTC.